Reported below is one T cell receptor (beta chain). Its antigen is currently unknown. This specimen comes from a study of cytomegalovirus exposure and HLA in healthy donors. Looking at the study overall: A subsequent analysis reported that the 95 to 150 validation repertoires were produced on the same platform that had also been used for the roughly 670 first-cohort repertoires.

The CDR3 runs to 13 residues. The V gene lost 5 bases and the J gene lost 1 base, with 8 bases spanning the gap. CDR1 is MNHEY and CDR2 is SMNVEV in the germline V gene (reference sequence). Study-wide findings and caveats: Reports showed the classifier diagnosing cytomegalovirus status with high specificity and sensitivity. The tendency of first-cohort TCR clusters to co-occur in the 130 or so validation repertoires was identified by a subsequent analysis. Despite most TCR sequences being rare, some public TCRs occurred in many donors.

Repertoires were generated with immunoSEQ multiplex PCR, while TCRdb's copy carries only in-frame clones and drops some. The data contain about 120,000 clones, 86% of them singletons. Sequencing was performed on PBMCs. V gene TRBV27 combines with J gene TRBJ1-1, with a possible D match to TRBD1 (6 bases). The receptor comes from a man aged 18 to 30 in good health and CMV-seronegative. The CDR3 coding sequence is TGTGCCAGCAGTGAGACAGGGAACACTGAAGCTTTCTTT. It is translated as CASSETGNTEAFF.